This T cell receptor beta chain was captured by sequencing in a study of low-dose radiotherapy and immunotherapy resistance in tumors (dated by TCRdb to between 2021 and 2024). Turning to the overall study: In Cohort 1, each fraction delivered 0.5 Gy every 2 weeks, and the prescribed total PTV dose was 6.5 Gy. Patients in Cohort 2 were given 1 Gy per fraction every two weeks, for a total of 13 Gy across 26 weeks. Nivolumab was administered intravenously as a 240 mg flat dose every two weeks, and ipilimumab was administered intravenously at 1 mg/kg every six weeks. Cyclophosphamide 200 mg/m2 was given intravenously every two weeks, one day before each radiation and immunotherapy administration. Patients took aspirin 300 mg orally once daily for four cycles, starting on cycle 1 day 1. The trial did not randomize participants into treatment groups. Eight patients were included in the translational analysis: three from the first dose cohort and the first five from the second dose cohort.

The sample's time point, from its label and the paper: after trial treatment. The sample's treatment or condition label, decoded: LDRT plus nivolumab, ipilimumab, low-dose cyclophosphamide and aspirin (RACIN trial). Donors were enrolled in RACIN, a single-arm phase I dose-escalation trial combining nivolumab, ipilimumab, aspirin, low-dose cyclophosphamide and low-dose radiotherapy. Patients were eligible if they had advanced solid tumors that were TIL-negative. Superscript III and a set of TRAV- and TRBV-specific primers were used to synthesize first-strand cDNA, so that both TCRalpha and TCRbeta chains were covered. TCRs were amplified with Phusion for 20 to 25 PCR cycles using a constant-region primer together with the adapter attached to the V primers. Isolated mRNA was amplified with the MessageAmp II aRNA Amplification Kit, using a roughly 15-hour in vitro transcription at 37°C. The Dynabeads mRNA DIRECT Purification Kit was used to isolate mRNA for TCR sequencing. Indexed Illumina adapters were added in a second Phusion PCR of 20 to 25 cycles, and the PCR products were purified with AMPure XP beads. Deep sequencing of TCRalpha and TCRbeta libraries was performed on an Illumina MiniSeq instrument. Turning to the authors' computational methods: Using custom Perl scripts, TCR sequences encoding the same protein were pooled, out-of-frame sequences were removed, and the abundance of each clonotype was computed. TCR sequences supported by only a single read were excluded from analysis. Repertoire metrics included Shannon entropy, Gini index, clonality, richness, and frequency of TCRs shared between repertoires. The public reads were reanalyzed by TCRdb: fastp trimming at Q25, MiXCR alignment, in-frame beta chains only. Each entry merges the rows of one CDR3 protein and shows their most common DNA and genes. TCRdb, rather than the study authors, made the V and J calls. The sample table records about 39,000 distinct CDR3 sequences; less than 25% of these occur just once. Approximately 8.3% of the sample is held by the ten biggest clonotypes.

Deletion took 3 bases off V and 3 bases off J, with a span of 8 bases between the germline ends. The CDR3 starts with the cysteine, ends with the phenylalanine, and has 13 residues. Of all the DNA, just the CDR3 is kept, 39 bases in frame from base 1. As encoded in the germline V gene, CDR1 is SGHDN while CDR2 is FVKESK. This clonotype came up many times. Its target antigen remains unknown. There are no base qualities to consult, and no much larger clone falls within one base. This sequence was found in a female donor with ovarian cancer. The chain was built from TRBV14 and TRBJ2-5; confidence is insufficient to name the D gene. The source was PBMCs, collected after low-dose radiotherapy plus immunotherapy. CDR3 sequence: CASSQGTKETQYF. Read as DNA, the sequence is TGTGCCAGCAGCCAGGGCACCAAAGAGACCCAGTACTTC.